This T cell receptor beta chain was documented in a study of blood T cell repertoires in COVID-19 (dated by TCRdb to about 2020). Background on the whole study: Samples covering the acute and convalescent phases of COVID-19 were provided by collaborators in the United States, Italy and Spain. Nearly every sample came with metadata listing a de-identified subject ID, COVID-19 status, age in years and sex. The repertoires were made available in a free public database intended to serve as a resource for research on the immune response to SARS-CoV-2. The prospective study material was composed of cDNA or gDNA derived from T cells, B-cell-depleted T cells, or PBMCs. Subjects who had been exposed to COVID-19, were actively infected with it, or had recovered from it provided the deeply sampled blood TCRbeta repertoires that made up the dataset. Samples were obtained from the ongoing ImmuneRACE study (first 160 participants) and from 1,254 subjects provided by 6 global collaborators. Where available, HLA class I and class II types were taken from metadata supplied by the sample provider and were not determined by assay-based typing. Results the study describes overall, beyond this receptor: How much clinical and demographic metadata was included differed by source and by participant, and the metadata was provided uncurated.

TCRbeta CDR3 regions were amplified from genomic DNA using the immunoSEQ Assay, a bias-controlled multiplex PCR. Under the source paper's analysis protocol: The number of nucleated cells in each sample was estimated from the amplification of reference gene primers within the assay. Sequence reads were collapsed and filtered to measure the absolute abundance of every unique TCRbeta CDR3 rearrangement. For each sample, productive Simpson clonality was calculated as the square root of Simpson's diversity index across productive rearrangements. The table was pulled from immuneACCESS by TCRdb, which kept in-frame rearrangements only. Such tables lose some clones; where checked, under half of the loss comes from unresolved V genes, and the rest has no known cause. That table supplies the V and J calls and clone size; D and trimming were determined from the DNA. This sample holds 220,000 or so clones; 80% to 85% were observed only once. Roughly 6.2% of the sample goes to the ten largest clones.

As encoded in the germline V gene, CDR1 is SGHVS while CDR2 is FQNEAQ. Germline trimming: 5 bases from V, 6 bases from J; junction bases outside gene matches: 9. CDR3 length: 15 amino acids, cysteine to phenylalanine. CDR3 DNA only is kept here, 45 bases in frame from base 1. Participants in the prospective study were aged roughly 18 to 95 years, lived in 20 to 30 United States geographic areas, and enrolled through a virtual design. To assign participants to cohorts, the prospective study relied on clinical history that participants themselves reported in a screening survey and a study questionnaire. ImmuneRACE Cohort 3 recovered participants were defined by two consecutive negative NP/OP PCR tests, healthcare professional clearance, or symptom resolution. Mobile phlebotomists in the prospective study collected whole blood, serum and a nasopharyngeal or oropharyngeal swab from every participant. Prospective study participants could optionally give additional blood draws and questionnaires over an approximately two-month period. Prospective study blood samples were shipped either frozen or at room temperature before DNA extraction.

Regarding this clone: Its antigen remains undetermined. Base qualities are not at hand, and no much larger clone is one base apart.

Rearrangement joined TRBV7-8 to TRBJ1-2, with TRBD1 identical over 10 junction bases. The TCR comes from a woman in her 40s who had recovered from COVID-19. Sequenced sample: PBMCs or T cells enriched from blood (not recorded which). The sequenced DNA: TGTGCCAGCAGCAAACGCCCGGGACAGGGGAATGGCTACACCTTC. This encodes CASSKRPGQGNGYTF.